Each of the 6 T cell receptor beta chains below was sequenced from the same sample in a study of PD-1 blockade in classical Hodgkin lymphoma. TCRdb keeps only in-frame clones here, not all; method: immunoSEQ multiplex PCR. The repertoire consists of roughly 28,000 clones, with roughly four fifths occurring once and the leading ten covering about 18%. Regarding time point: cycle 4 day 1 (C4D1), after 6 weeks of nivolumab. Every patient relapsed after autologous stem cell transplantation, and brentuximab vedotin exposure varied. Source: peripheral blood mononuclear cells (PBMCs), taken before the fourth cycle of nivolumab. All receptors derive from a human donor with classical Hodgkin lymphoma.

A few counts support this clone. The chain links TRBV4-3 to TRBJ1-2; D call uncertain. CDR3 length equals 14 residues. The germline CDR1 and CDR2 sequences are LGHNA and YSLEER. The V end was cut by 1 base, the J end by 3 bases, with 9 bases between. The CDR3, as DNA: TGCGCCAGCAGCCAAGTTGGGGAAGACTATGGCTACACCTTC. Translating gives CASSQVGEDYGYTF.

The rearrangement links TRBV29-1 to TRBJ2-1; D is uncertain. Germline CDR1 reads SQVTM; CDR2 reads ANQGSEA. Trimming stripped 1 base from V and 5 bases from J, with 9 bases between. There are 13 residues in the CDR3. As DNA, the CDR3 is TGCAGCGTTGAAGTAGACGGTCACAATGAGCAGTTCTTC. This encodes CSVEVDGHNEQFF.

J is TRBJ2-2 and V is TRBV6-4, with D possibly TRBD1 on 5 matching bases. Trimming took 6 bases from V and 8 from J, leaving 13 bases between them. Germline CDR1 reads MRHNA; CDR2 reads SNTAGT. The CDR3 totals 13 residues. CDR3 in amino acids: CASSPRVTGELFF. The CDR3 nucleotides read TGTGCCAGCAGCCCCAGGGTTACGGGGGAGCTGTTTTTT.

The J gene is TRBJ2-2, the V gene TRBV6-1, with 8 nucleotides matching TRBD2. V trimming: 2 bases; J trimming: 4 bases; junction bases outside the gene matches: 3. This CDR3 region has 15 residues. Per the germline V gene, CDR1 is MNHNS and CDR2 is SASEGT. The CDR3 is CASSEMAGGTGELFF. DNA of the CDR3: TGTGCCAGCAGTGAAATGGCGGGGGGCACCGGGGAGCTGTTTTTT.

The count of this clone is one. V is TRBV6-5 and J is TRBJ2-7; D might be TRBD1 (5 bases). V was shortened by 8 bases and J by 7 bases, with 12 bases between the two germline ends. Germline values: CDR1 MNHEY, CDR2 SVGAGI. The length of the CDR3 is 11 residues. The CDR3 DNA sequence: TGTGCCAGCGGTAGGGGTAGGGAGCAGTACTTC. Protein: CASGRGREQYF.

The chain joins TRBV11-2 to TRBJ2-1; TRBD2 agrees at 12 bases. CDR3 length: 15 residues. Germline values: CDR1 SGHAT, CDR2 FQNNGV. Losses at the gene ends were 3 bases for V and 8 bases for J; bases not matched to a gene: 5. The CDR3 loop is CASSFGRTSGDEQFF. CDR3 nucleotides: TGTGCCAGCAGCTTTGGCCGGACTAGCGGGGATGAGCAGTTCTTC.